Described below is a single TCR beta chain sequence and its context. The sample comes from a study of T cell changes during pregnancy in multiple sclerosis. This table comes from immunoSEQ multiplex PCR, and its TCRdb copy is limited to in-frame clones, with some not included. The profile shows about 110,000 clones, 92% of them singletons. From germline, CDR1 is SQVTM and CDR2 ANQGSEA. The V gene lost 4 bases and the J gene lost 8 bases, with 11 bases spanning the gap. The CDR3 sequence is 11 residues long. The rearrangement joins TRBV29-1 to TRBJ1-1; D unclear. This clonotype was obtained from a female donor with multiple sclerosis, enrolled in a pregnancy study. The sample was peripheral blood, taken in the third trimester of pregnancy. The CDR3 sequence is CSVALGEEAFF. CDR3 coding DNA: TGCAGCGTTGCCTTGGGAGAGGAAGCTTTCTTT.